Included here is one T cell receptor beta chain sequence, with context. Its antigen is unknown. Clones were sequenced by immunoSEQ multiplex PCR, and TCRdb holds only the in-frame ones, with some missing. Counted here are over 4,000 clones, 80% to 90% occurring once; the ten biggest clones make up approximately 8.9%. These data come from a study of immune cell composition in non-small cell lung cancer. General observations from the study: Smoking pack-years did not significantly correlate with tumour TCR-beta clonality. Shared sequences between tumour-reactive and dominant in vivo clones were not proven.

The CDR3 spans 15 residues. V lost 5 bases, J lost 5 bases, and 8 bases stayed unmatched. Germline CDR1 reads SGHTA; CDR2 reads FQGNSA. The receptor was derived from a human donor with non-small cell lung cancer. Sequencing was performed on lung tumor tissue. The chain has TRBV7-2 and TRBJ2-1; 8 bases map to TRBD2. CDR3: CASSRGLAVDNEQFF. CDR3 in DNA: TGTGCCAGCAGCCGTGGACTAGCTGTCGACAATGAGCAGTTCTTC.